Listed below are T cell receptor beta chains from one sample, sequenced in a study of blood T cells in healthy people across ages. TCRdb processed the 5' RACE reads anew with MiXCR; each CDR3 protein has one entry. The data contain roughly 2 million distinct CDR3 sequences, 49% of them singletons. What was sequenced was blood. These receptor sequences come from a middle-aged woman in good health. CDR3s include the opening cysteine and the closing phenylalanine or tryptophan. Fields, in order: V gene, clone size, J gene, D gene, CDR3 protein, CDR3 DNA. D genes are given only for firm matches. Clone size is shown for a subset of rows, as once, few, many or a class of expanded clone.

>TRBV20-1|NA|TRBJ2-6|NA
CSAREGTHSGANVLTF
TGCAGTGCTAGAGAAGGGACCCACTCTGGGGCCAACGTCCTGACTTTC
>TRBV12-3/TRBV12-4|NA|TRBJ2-7|TRBD1
CASSLGTGEISYEQYF
TGTGCCAGCAGTTTAGGGACAGGGGAGATCTCCTACGAGCAGTACTTC
>TRBV9|NA|TRBJ2-7|TRBD2
CASSPGGGYSFYEQYF
TGTGCCAGCAGCCCCGGCGGGGGTTACAGCTTCTACGAGCAGTACTTC
>TRBV7-9|few|TRBJ1-4|TRBD1
CASSSQGATNEKLFF
TGTGCCAGCAGCTCCCAGGGGGCGACTAATGAAAAACTGTTTTTT
>TRBV29-1|NA|TRBJ2-7|NA
CSIGQNYEQYF
TGCAGCATTGGCCAGAACTACGAGCAGTACTTC
>TRBV6-6|NA|TRBJ1-1|NA
CASTYGQVSFF
TGTGCCAGCACCTACGGGCAGGTTTCTTTCTTT
>TRBV5-1|NA|TRBJ2-7|TRBD1
CASSLDGQGYYEQYF
TGCGCCAGCAGCTTGGATGGACAGGGGTACTACGAGCAGTACTTC
>TRBV5-6|NA|TRBJ2-5|TRBD1
CASTEGVGTGVTQETQYF
TGTGCCAGCACGGAGGGGGTAGGGACAGGGGTTACACAAGAGACCCAGTACTTC
>TRBV13|once|TRBJ2-1|TRBD2
CASSGARWVTSSDEQFF
TGTGCCAGCAGCGGAGCCCGCTGGGTGACTAGCAGCGATGAGCAGTTCTTC
>TRBV3-1|few|TRBJ2-5|NA
CASSQEGVRLETQYF
TGTGCCAGCAGCCAAGAAGGGGTGCGATTAGAGACCCAGTACTTC
>TRBV2|NA|TRBJ2-7|NA
CASTIDRGYEQYF
TGTGCCAGCACCATCGACAGAGGCTACGAGCAGTACTTC
>TRBV6-2/TRBV6-3|NA|TRBJ2-2|NA
CASSYSPGPGELFF
TGTGCCAGCAGTTACTCGCCTGGGCCCGGGGAGCTGTTTTTT
>TRBV27|NA|TRBJ2-1|NA
CASGGPGTYNEQFF
TGTGCCAGCGGAGGACCCGGGACCTACAATGAGCAGTTCTTC
>TRBV4-2|NA|TRBJ1-2|NA
CASSQDAAGVNYGYTF
TGTGCCAGCAGCCAAGATGCGGCGGGGGTTAACTATGGCTACACCTTC
>TRBV5-6|NA|TRBJ1-2|TRBD1
CASTLPGQGWEGYGYTF
TGTGCCAGCACCCTGCCGGGACAGGGCTGGGAGGGCTATGGCTACACCTTC